This entry features one T cell receptor (beta chain) sequence. Antigen specificity is unknown. This record belongs to a study of Tregs in tolerant kidney transplant recipients. General study points: Few patients were studied, so findings need validation in larger groups. Activated donor B cell expansion appeared to reveal the most relevant donor-specific TCRbeta repertoire.

With 2 bases removed from V and 4 bases from J, the gap between germline ends came to 14 bases. Germline values: CDR1 MRHNA, CDR2 SNTAGT. The CDR3 is 15 amino acids. Clones were sequenced by immunoSEQ multiplex PCR, and TCRdb holds only the in-frame ones, with some missing. The sample records some 240,000 clones, 80% to 85% being singletons. Unstimulated regulatory T cells (CD4+CD25+CD127-), CD4+CD25- non-regulatory cells, CD4 and CD8 cells were FACS-sorted from thawed PBMCs. Sequencing was performed on CD4+ T cells from blood. The TCR originated in a human donor in good health. This rearrangement joins TRBV6-4 to TRBJ1-2; D is perhaps TRBD1 (6 bases). CDR3 sequence reads: CASSDDGGSRYGYTF. CDR3 sequence (DNA): TGTGCCAGCAGTGACGATGGGGGCTCTCGCTATGGCTACACCTTC.